Shown below are 4 T cell receptor beta chains from a single sample sequenced in a study of blood T cell dynamics during melanoma immunotherapy. Repertoires were generated with immunoSEQ multiplex PCR, while TCRdb's copy carries only in-frame clones and drops some. The sample holds some 15,000 clones, approximately 90% seen once. The time point is: pre-treatment baseline. Source: blood, taken from a patient treated with checkpoint blockade. Source of these receptors: a human donor with melanoma.

A single count supports this clone. The chain uses TRBV4-3 and TRBJ2-1; possibly TRBD1 or TRBD2 for D (5 bases each). The CDR3 loop spans 17 amino acids. Per the germline V gene, CDR1 is LGHNA and CDR2 is YSLEER. The V end was cut by 0 bases, the J end by 0 bases, with 12 bases between. Here the CDR3 reads CASSQDSAGSSYNEQFF. Written as DNA, the CDR3 is TGCGCCAGCAGCCAAGATTCAGCAGGGAGCTCCTACAATGAGCAGTTCTTC.

The gene calls are TRBV5-1 and TRBJ1-5, with 9 bases fitting TRBD1. In germline, CDR1 is SGHRS, CDR2 YFSETQ. V was pared by 0 bases and J by 2 bases, with 0 bases of the junction left unmatched. This CDR3 comprises 15 residues. The CDR3 loop reads CASSLGTGGNQPQHF. The CDR3, as DNA: TGCGCCAGCAGCTTGGGGACAGGGGGCAATCAGCCCCAGCATTTT.

The gene calls are TRBV9 and TRBJ2-5; TRBD1 might be the D (5 bases). V dropped 0 bases and J dropped 4 bases, with 7 bases sitting between them. Germline V lookup: CDR1 SGDLS, CDR2 YYNGEE. The CDR3 covers 13 residues. The CDR3 is CASSVGGVETQYF. CDR3 DNA: TGTGCCAGCAGCGTAGGGGGCGTAGAGACCCAGTACTTC.

This chain uses TRBV6-1 with TRBJ1-1; tentative D call: TRBD1 (6 bases). This CDR3 has 14 amino acids. V was clipped by 7 bases and J by 4 bases, with 16 bases between them. Per germline, CDR1 MNHNS and CDR2 SASEGT. The CDR3 DNA reads as TGTGCCAGCAACCAGGGGAACCGAGTCACTGAAGCTTTCTTT. Its protein is CASNQGNRVTEAFF.